The clone carrying this TCR beta chain was picked up many times. Its antigen remains unidentified. This record comes from a study of early T cells in non-severe SARS-CoV-2 infection. The CDR3 is 18 amino acids. Per the germline V gene, CDR1 is WNHNN and CDR2 is SYGVQD (reference sequence). V lost 8 bases and J lost 2; bases outside the gene matches: 16. General study points: The matching step, a VDJdb search, favored anti-spike CD8 responses and missed private and CD4 specificities.

In the library, individual cDNA molecules carried attached unique molecular identifiers. MiXCR, applied by TCRdb to the 5' RACE reads, yields one record per CDR3 protein. This table has about 25,000 distinct CDR3 sequences, 4.8% appearing once. The sequenced sample consisted of whole blood. V usage is TRBV10-1 and J usage is TRBJ2-2; 8 bases align to TRBD1. The TCR comes from an adult who was a healthcare worker with PCR-confirmed SARS-CoV-2 infection or an uninfected control (not recorded which). The CDR3 loop is CASFRGPDRGSNTGELFF. CDR3 DNA: TGCGCCAGCTTTCGGGGCCCCGACAGGGGTAGCAACACCGGGGAGCTGTTTTTT.